This TCR beta chain stems from a study of cytomegalovirus exposure and HLA in healthy donors. Study-level findings and limits: Sequencing likely generated an artifact that appeared as a cluster of highly shared sequence variants. Most subjects' HLA-A and HLA-B alleles were reportedly predicted from TCR beta sequences.

Notes on this clone: The antigen remains undetermined.

With 60 Vbeta and 13 Jbeta primers, the PCR was carried out. Methods used by the authors: In a later analysis, approximately 73 million unique TCR beta chains included roughly 11 million shared by two or more donors. Clones were sequenced by immunoSEQ multiplex PCR, and TCRdb holds only the in-frame ones, with some missing. The V and J calls and the clone size are those of that table, but D and trimming were determined from the DNA. The sample lists 150,000 or so clones, 60% to 80% occurring once. Among the donors, all were healthy bone marrow donors. Source material: PBMCs. The receptor's source is a woman aged 45-59 years in good health and CMV-seropositive.

CDR3 sequence: CASSELDRGSPLHF. The CDR3 bases are TGTGCCAGCAGTGAATTGGACAGGGGTTCACCCCTCCACTTT. V gene TRBV2 combines with J gene TRBJ1-6, with 9 bases that match TRBD1. CDR1 SNHLY and CDR2 FYNNEI come from the germline V gene. The V segment lost 2 bases and the J segment 9 bases; nucleotides outside the gene matches: 2. The CDR3 is 14 amino acids.